One and the same sample provided the 3 T cell receptor beta chains below, sequenced in a study of blood T cell repertoires in COVID-19. Only in-frame clones appear in the TCRdb table, and some are missing; sequencing was by immunoSEQ multiplex PCR. This table has a few hundred thousand clones, 90% appearing once. Sample: PBMCs or T cells enriched from blood (not recorded which). The receptors were gathered from a woman aged 18-29 years with acute COVID-19.

The rearrangement links TRBV5-1 to TRBJ1-2, with TRBD1 matching 7 bases. This CDR3 is 15 amino acids long. From germline, CDR1 is SGHRS and CDR2 YFSETQ. Trimming at V came to 2 bases and at J to 2 bases, leaving 6 bases not matched to a gene. CDR3 DNA: TGCGCCAGCAGCTTTGGGACAGTGGGGAACTATGGCTACACCTTC. This translates into CASSFGTVGNYGYTF. Filled out from reference TRBV5-1 and TRBJ1-2, the complete variable domain reads KAGVTQTPRYLIKTRGQQVTLSCSPISGHRSVSWYQQTPGQGLQFLFEYFSETQRNKGNFPGRFSGRQFSNSRSEMNVSTLELGDSALYLCASSFGTVGNYGYTFGSGTRLTVV.

The chain combines TRBV5-1 with TRBJ1-5; 8 bases match TRBD1. Unmatched junction bases numbered 0, after V lost 0 bases and J lost 1 base. Per germline, CDR1 SGHRS and CDR2 YFSETQ. The CDR3 is 15 amino acids. The CDR3 nucleotides are TGCGCCAGCAGCTTGGGGACAGGGAGCAATCAGCCCCAGCATTTT. It yields the protein CASSLGTGSNQPQHF. The entire variable domain, with the rest obtained from reference TRBV5-1 and TRBJ1-5, is as follows: KAGVTQTPRYLIKTRGQQVTLSCSPISGHRSVSWYQQTPGQGLQFLFEYFSETQRNKGNFPGRFSGRQFSNSRSEMNVSTLELGDSALYLCASSLGTGSNQPQHFGDGTRLSIL.

V is TRBV4-2 and J is TRBJ1-5, with 9 positions matching TRBD1. J lost 5 bases, V lost 4 bases, and 6 bases had no gene match. CDR1 and CDR2 from the germline V gene are LGHNA and YNFKEQ. This CDR3 is built from 15 residues. CDR3 sequence: CASSLWTGVDQPQHF. In nucleotides, the CDR3 is TGTGCCAGCAGCCTTTGGACAGGGGTGGATCAGCCCCAGCATTTT.